What follows are 18 T cell receptor beta chains derived from one specimen sequenced in a study of post-analysis software for immune sequencing data. General observations from the study: Compared with controls, patients had more of roughly five TRBV segments, including TRBV5-6, TRBV5-1 and TRBV20-1.

Their antigens are not known. Unique-molecular-identifier-tagged TCR beta cDNA libraries were used. MiXCR, run by TCRdb on the PCR reads, gives a single entry per CDR3 protein. The repertoire holds over 250,000 distinct CDR3 sequences, 30% to 45% seen once, with around 4.8% in the top ten. Specimen: blood. The receptors here all came from a girl aged 5-17 years with multiple sclerosis.

This clonotype was counted at least ten times. CDR3 DNA sequence: TGTGCCAGCAGGAACCGACAGGGCGCGGTATATGATGAAAAACTGTTTTTT. It translates to CASRNRQGAVYDEKLFF. This chain links TRBV27 with TRBJ1-4; the match to TRBD1 covers 7 bases. V lost 6 bases to trimming and J lost 6 bases; unmatched junction nucleotides: 16. Germline V gives CDR1 MNHEY, CDR2 SMNVEV (reference sequence). CDR3 length equals 17 residues.

This clonotype has only a few counts. This may stem from a read error, because a much larger clone lies one nucleotide away. J is TRBJ2-1 and V is TRBV20-1; possibly TRBD2 for D (6 bases). Germline V gene data show CDR1 as DFQATT and CDR2 as SNEGSKA (reference sequence). CDR3 length: 14 amino acids. Trimming cost V 1 base and J 12 bases, with 19 bases left between them. This chain's CDR3 is CSARVAGLNRGQFF. As DNA, the CDR3 is TGCAGTGCTAGAGTGGCGGGACTGAATCGTGGGCAGTTCTTC.

Many counts were recorded for this clonotype. The rearrangement joins TRBV15 to TRBJ2-3, with 8 bases identical to TRBD1. CDR3 size: 16 residues. Germline loops: CDR1 LNHNV, CDR2 YYDKDF (reference sequence). Unmatched junction bases numbered 6, after V lost 0 bases and J lost 4 bases. The CDR3 bases are TGTGCCACCAGCAGAGATAGGGCAGGGGGCGCAGATACGCAGTATTTT. Translation: CATSRDRAGGADTQYF.

As concerns this clonotype: The conserved phenylalanine or tryptophan is not found at the CDR3 terminus, so this likely reflects a read error. The chain employs TRBV10-3 and TRBJ2-5; 11 bases match TRBD2. Losses at the gene ends were 10 bases for V and 11 bases for J; bases not matched to a gene: 9. The CDR3 loop spans 12 amino acids. In germline, CDR1 is ENHRY, CDR2 SYGVKD. The CDR3 DNA reads TGTGCCACGACTAGCGGGGACAATGAGCAGTACGTC. Translation: CATTSGDNEQYV.

The genes are TRBV28 and TRBJ2-5, with TRBD2 matching 8 bases. Germline CDR1 is MDHEN and CDR2 is SYDVKM. Unmatched junction bases numbered 5, after V lost 1 base and J lost 4 bases. There are 15 residues in the CDR3. Here the CDR3 reads CASSLLTGGRETQYF. The CDR3 nucleotides are TGTGCCAGCAGTTTATTGACGGGGGGGCGAGAGACCCAGTACTTC.

In the case of this clonotype: One end of the junction fails to match germline, which may point to a read error. The V call is TRBV5-1, the J call TRBJ1-2, with TRBD1 matching 7 bases. This CDR3 contains 15 residues. Germline loops: CDR1 SGHRS, CDR2 YFSETQ. The CDR3: CASSGGTEPLYRYTF. The CDR3 bases are TGCGCCAGCAGCGGAGGGACAGAACCCCTCTATCGCTACACCTTC.

The rearrangement links TRBV6-5 to TRBJ1-1; perhaps TRBD1 as D (5 bases). Germline loops: CDR1 MNHEY, CDR2 SVGAGI. The V end lost 4 bases, the J end lost 5 bases, and 14 bases lay between the germline ends. There are 14 residues in the CDR3. Here the CDR3 DNA reads TGTGCCAGCAGTTCCGGCAGGGTGGGAACTGAAGCTTTCTTT. It specifies CASSSGRVGTEAFF.

This clonotype was counted ten times or more. The V call is TRBV7-3, the J call TRBJ2-1, with 12 bases aligning to TRBD2. Per the germline V gene, CDR1 is SGHTA and CDR2 is FQGTGA. Losses at the gene ends were 4 bases for V and 9 bases for J; bases not matched to a gene: 13. The CDR3 is 17 amino acids. The chain's CDR3 is CASSSLTGLAGWGEQFF. CDR3 sequence (DNA): TGTGCCAGCAGCTCCCTAACTGGACTAGCGGGATGGGGTGAGCAGTTCTTC.

This clonotype appeared many times. The chain carries TRBV5-1 and TRBJ1-4; unclear D gene. Deletions cut 4 bases from V and 8 bases from J, with 15 bases between. This CDR3 comprises 14 residues. From germline, CDR1 is SGHRS and CDR2 YFSETQ. CDR3 amino acids: CASSPEGSTEKLFF. CDR3 nucleotides: TGCGCCAGCAGCCCGGAGGGTAGTACGGAAAAACTGTTTTTT.

This clonotype was counted only a few times. This may arise from a read error, as a much more abundant clone is one base away. The chain uses TRBV28 and TRBJ2-5; D remains ambiguous. The CDR3 has 14 amino acids. Germline CDR1 reads MDHEN; CDR2 reads SYDVKM. V was clipped by 7 bases and J by 13 bases, with 25 bases between them. This CDR3 reads CASTGTQTGQVPYF. The CDR3 DNA follows: TGTGCCAGCACCGGTACCCAGACCGGGCAGGTCCCGTACTTC. The variable domain in full, completed from reference TRBV28 and TRBJ2-5, reads DVKVTQSSRYLVKRTGEKVFLECVQDMDHENMFWYRQDPGLGLRLIYFSYDVKMKEKGDIPEGYSVSREKKERFSLILESASTNQTSMYLCASTGTQTGQVPYFGPGTRLLVL.

This clonotype was detected a few times. V usage is TRBV21-1 and J usage is TRBJ2-4; the table's D call TRBD1 went unverified against the DNA. TRBV21-1 is annotated as a pseudogene. This CDR3 is built from 16 residues. The CDR3 DNA follows: TGTGCCAGCAGCATGAACAGGGCTCTAGCCAAAAACATTCAGTACTTC. Its translation is CASSMNRALAKNIQYF.

This clonotype was counted ten times or more. The rearrangement links TRBV28 to TRBJ1-2; D is uncertain. The CDR3 runs to 12 residues. Germline V lookup: CDR1 MDHEN, CDR2 SYDVKM. V gave up 3 bases and J gave up 3 bases, with 5 bases separating them. The CDR3 loop is CASSFSYYGYTF. In DNA form, the CDR3 reads TGTGCCAGCAGTTTCAGCTACTATGGCTACACCTTC.

This clonotype was found many times. This chain uses TRBV11-2 with TRBJ1-4; D gene ambiguous. The CDR3 runs to 14 residues. The V gene's germline CDR1 is SGHAT and CDR2 FQNNGV. The V end lost 2 bases, the J end lost 7 bases, and 11 bases lay between the germline ends. As DNA, the CDR3 is TGTGCCAGCAGCTTAATGGAGCGGGGTGAAAAACTGTTTTTT. Translating it yields CASSLMERGEKLFF.

In its sample, this clonotype was seen many times. The chain joins TRBV4-1 to TRBJ1-1; perhaps TRBD1 as D (6 bases). Between the trimmed V and J ends, which lost 4 bases and 5 bases, there was a span of 14 bases. Germline-derived CDR1 and CDR2 are MGHRA and YSYEKL. CDR3 length: 14 amino acids. For the CDR3, the DNA is TGCGCCAGCAGCCCAGGACTCAGGGGAACTGAAGCTTTCTTT. Its protein product is CASSPGLRGTEAFF.

With regard to this clonotype: A single base separates this from a much larger clone, so it may be a read error. This sequence joins TRBV10-3 and TRBJ1-5; D gene uncertain. The CDR3 extends over 13 amino acids. V lost 8 bases and J 0 bases, leaving 8 bases between the germline ends. Germline assignment: CDR1 ENHRY and CDR2 SYGVKD. The CDR3 region has the DNA TGTGCCATCGGGGAGGATAGCAATCAGCCCCAGCATTTT. It yields the protein CAIGEDSNQPQHF.

This clonotype appeared a few times. V and J are TRBV20-1 and TRBJ2-1, with a weak D call TRBD2 (5 bases). The J call is in doubt because the DNA end fits TRBJ2-7 better. The CDR3 runs to 15 residues. Germline V gives CDR1 DFQATT, CDR2 SNEGSKA (reference sequence). The CDR3 protein is CSALRRTHAYNEQYF. The CDR3 DNA reads TGCAGTGCCCTAAGGAGGACCCACGCCTACAATGAGCAGTACTTC.

This clonotype was observed at least ten times. The chain has TRBV5-6 and TRBJ1-1; D is uncertain. CDR3 length: 12 amino acids. The V end lost 5 bases, the J end lost 4 bases, and 9 bases lay between the germline ends. Germline CDR1 is SGHDT and CDR2 is YYEEEE. CDR3 amino acids: CASRGVGTEAFF. The CDR3 region has the DNA TGTGCCAGCAGGGGCGTAGGCACTGAAGCTTTCTTT. The full variable domain, rest sourced from reference TRBV5-6 and TRBJ1-1, is DAGVTQSPTHLIKTRGQQVTLRCSPKSGHDTVSWYQQALGQGPQFIFQYYEEEERQRGNFPDRFSGHQFPNYSSELNVNALLLGDSALYLCASRGVGTEAFFGQGTRLTVV.

The V gene is TRBV4-2, the J gene TRBJ2-1; D unresolved. Germline loops: CDR1 LGHNA, CDR2 YNFKEQ. The V end lost 0 bases, the J end lost 0 bases, and 9 bases lay between the germline ends. The CDR3 runs 16 residues. CDR3 sequence reads: CASSQEGQSSYNEQFF. The DNA of the CDR3 is TGTGCCAGCAGCCAAGAAGGCCAGAGCTCCTACAATGAGCAGTTCTTC.